Listed below are T cell receptor beta chains from one sample, sequenced in a study of T cell responses to AZD1222 COVID-19 vaccine. Clones were read by immunoSEQ multiplex PCR, and TCRdb kept only the in-frame ones, dropping some. The table records more than 140,000 clones, roughly 88% of them present only once. The starting material was peripheral blood, obtained on day 0 of MenACWY control vaccination. Receptor source: an adult in good health. Each CDR3 is given with its conserved first and last residue. The order of the fields is V gene, J gene, CDR3 protein.

v_gene: TRBV7-9; j_gene: TRBJ1-3; CDR3aa: CASSFGHNSGNTIYF
v_gene: TRBV19; j_gene: TRBJ1-1; CDR3aa: CASSRPGGRTEAFF
v_gene: TRBV9; j_gene: TRBJ1-6; CDR3aa: CASSVGDSSYNSPLHF
v_gene: TRBV6-2/TRBV6-3; j_gene: TRBJ1-6; CDR3aa: CASSYAGILDLHF
v_gene: TRBV7-6; j_gene: TRBJ2-2; CDR3aa: CASSLETGSNTGELFF
v_gene: TRBV30; j_gene: TRBJ2-3; CDR3aa: CAWRARGSTDTQYF
v_gene: TRBV4-1; j_gene: TRBJ2-7; CDR3aa: CASSQDLPSTEQYF
v_gene: TRBV19; j_gene: TRBJ1-4; CDR3aa: CASRGGQEDEKLFF
v_gene: TRBV2; j_gene: TRBJ2-7; CDR3aa: CASVRTGAYEQYF
v_gene: TRBV5-1; j_gene: TRBJ2-7; CDR3aa: CASSSTGAEQYF
v_gene: TRBV7-8; j_gene: TRBJ2-3; CDR3aa: CASSARGWEDTQYF
v_gene: TRBV4-2; j_gene: TRBJ2-7; CDR3aa: CASSQEPYSYEQYF
v_gene: TRBV4-3; j_gene: TRBJ2-2; CDR3aa: CASRLQAGTGELFF
v_gene: TRBV7-3; j_gene: TRBJ1-1; CDR3aa: CASSTDMNTEAFF
v_gene: TRBV7-2; j_gene: TRBJ1-2; CDR3aa: CASSPGQELRYGYTF
v_gene: TRBV2; j_gene: TRBJ2-1; CDR3aa: CASTQGGSLYNEQFF
v_gene: TRBV7-9; j_gene: TRBJ2-1; CDR3aa: CASSLDRWISYNEQFF
v_gene: TRBV5-1; j_gene: TRBJ1-2; CDR3aa: CASSSSPGDFEGYTF
v_gene: TRBV11-3; j_gene: TRBJ2-7; CDR3aa: CASSLESGDSSYEQYF
v_gene: TRBV7-2; j_gene: TRBJ1-6; CDR3aa: CASSFPVYNSPLHF
v_gene: TRBV11-2; j_gene: TRBJ2-3; CDR3aa: CASSRTSGRARPDTQYF
v_gene: TRBV24-1; j_gene: TRBJ2-6; CDR3aa: CATSDPVGGGRSGANVLTF
v_gene: TRBV29-1; j_gene: TRBJ1-4; CDR3aa: CSVDGGAEEKLFF
v_gene: TRBV28; j_gene: TRBJ2-2; CDR3aa: CASSPAGANTGELFF
v_gene: TRBV7-2; j_gene: TRBJ1-2; CDR3aa: CASSANPGYGYTF
v_gene: TRBV27; j_gene: TRBJ2-1; CDR3aa: CASSLRLAGGEQFF
v_gene: TRBV28; j_gene: TRBJ2-7; CDR3aa: CASRLGLGYEQYF
v_gene: TRBV5-1; j_gene: TRBJ2-2; CDR3aa: CASSLQGVTTGELFF
v_gene: TRBV18; j_gene: TRBJ2-1; CDR3aa: CASSPPGPQFF
v_gene: TRBV7-2; j_gene: TRBJ2-5; CDR3aa: CASSWWGTSGGSETQYF
v_gene: TRBV9; j_gene: TRBJ1-2; CDR3aa: CASSLRGGSNYGYTF
v_gene: TRBV18; j_gene: TRBJ2-1; CDR3aa: CASSPFGGRYNEQFF
v_gene: TRBV15; j_gene: TRBJ1-2; CDR3aa: CATSLGRGAYYGYTF
v_gene: TRBV5-1; j_gene: TRBJ2-5; CDR3aa: CASRPGTSRGGTQYF
v_gene: TRBV9; j_gene: TRBJ2-7; CDR3aa: CASSVGRGGSGFSYEQYF
v_gene: TRBV11-1; j_gene: TRBJ2-3; CDR3aa: CASSLLVAEGDTQYF
v_gene: TRBV28; j_gene: TRBJ1-2; CDR3aa: CASTGPNYGYTF
v_gene: TRBV21-1; j_gene: TRBJ1-5; CDR3aa: CASSKTGRTQPQHF